This TCR beta chain was sequenced in a study of control samples from healthy donors and cancer patients. Sequenced by immunoSEQ multiplex PCR; TCRdb stores in-frame clones only, minus some. This table holds about 270,000 clones, around 80% found once. This CDR3 region has 15 residues. Trimming removed 5 bases from V and 0 bases from J; junction bases left unmatched: 0. Looked up from germline, CDR1 is SGHNT and CDR2 is YENEEA. Sequenced material: PBMCs. This chain connects TRBV11-3 to TRBJ2-6; TRBD1 agrees at 8 bases. The clonotype comes from a woman aged 55-69 years with lung cancer. In DNA, the CDR3 is TGTGCCAGCAGCGGACAGGGCTCTGGGGCCAACGTCCTGACTTTC. It is translated as CASSGQGSGANVLTF.